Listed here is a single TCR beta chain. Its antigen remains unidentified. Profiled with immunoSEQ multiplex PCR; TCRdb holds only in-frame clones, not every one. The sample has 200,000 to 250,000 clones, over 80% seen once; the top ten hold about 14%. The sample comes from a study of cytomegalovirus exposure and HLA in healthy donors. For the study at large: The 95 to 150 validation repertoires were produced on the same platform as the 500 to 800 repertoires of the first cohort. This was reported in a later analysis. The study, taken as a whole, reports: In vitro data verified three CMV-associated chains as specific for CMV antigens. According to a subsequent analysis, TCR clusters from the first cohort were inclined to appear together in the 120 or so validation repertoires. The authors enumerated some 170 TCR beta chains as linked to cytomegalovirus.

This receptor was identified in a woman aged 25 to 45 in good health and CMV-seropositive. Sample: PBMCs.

Written as DNA, the CDR3 is TGTGCCAGCAGCTTAGATGGGGATAGCAATCAGCCCCAGCATTTT. Translation: CASSLDGDSNQPQHF. The gene calls are TRBV11-2 and TRBJ1-5, with no clear D. The germline CDR1 and CDR2 sequences are SGHAT and FQNNGV. The CDR3 spans 15 residues. The V end was cut by 0 bases, the J end by 0 bases, with 6 bases between.